A selection of T cell receptor beta chains follows, all from one sample in a study of cytomegalovirus exposure and HLA in healthy donors. Produced via immunoSEQ multiplex PCR; TCRdb's table is partial and in-frame only. The sample holds around 120,000 clones; more than 65% are singletons and the top ten take around 1.8%. Sequencing used PBMCs. The receptors come from a man aged 18-30 years in good health and CMV-seronegative. The CDR3 runs from the conserved cysteine through the conserved F or W. Each record gives: clone size, V gene, J gene, D gene, CDR3 DNA, CDR3 protein. A D gene is named only where the DNA matches it firmly. Clone size appears in some rows only: once, few, many, or a class for an expanded clone.

>NA|TRBV7-9|TRBJ1-2|NA
TGTGCCAGCAGCCGACACCCTCTGCGGACAAACTATGGCTACACCTTC
CASSRHPLRTNYGYTF
>once|TRBV5-1|TRBJ1-2|TRBD1
TGCGCCAGCAGCTTGACAGGGGCAAATAACTATGGCTACACCTTC
CASSLTGANNYGYTF
>once|TRBV25-1|TRBJ2-7|NA
TGTGCCAGCAGGACTTACGAGCAGTACTTC
CASRTYEQYF
>NA|TRBV5-6|TRBJ1-5|TRBD1
TGTGCCAGCAGCTTGGCAGGGGGCGGGGGCAATCAGCCCCAGCATTTT
CASSLAGGGGNQPQHF
>NA|TRBV4-2|TRBJ1-5|TRBD1
TGTGCCAGCAGCCGAGGACAGGAACAGCCCCAGCATTTT
CASSRGQEQPQHF
>NA|TRBV5-1|TRBJ2-3|TRBD2
TGCGCCAGCAGCCTCGGACTAGCGGAGGATACGCAGTATTTT
CASSLGLAEDTQYF
>NA|TRBV5-1|TRBJ1-6|NA
TGCGCCAGCAGCTTGGCCTCGGGGTCAGGTAATTCACCCCTCCACTTT
CASSLASGSGNSPLHF
>NA|TRBV5-8|TRBJ2-7|TRBD1
TGTGCCAGCAGCTTGGACAGGGGATCCCCTCACTACGAGCAGTACTTC
CASSLDRGSPHYEQYF
>NA|TRBV4-3|TRBJ1-1|NA
TGCGCCAGCAGCCAAGTTTGGGGCACGGACACTGAAGCTTTCTTT
CASSQVWGTDTEAFF
>NA|TRBV18|TRBJ2-7|NA
TGTGCCAGCTCACCCGGGCCAGGGCGGGAGCAGTACTTC
CASSPGPGREQYF
>NA|TRBV18|TRBJ2-7|TRBD1
TGTGCCAGCTCAATTACAGGGGTGATTTACGAGCAGTACTTC
CASSITGVIYEQYF
>NA|TRBV5-1|TRBJ1-6|TRBD1
TGCGCCAGCAGCACCGGGACAGGGGGCTCCTATAATTCACCCCTCCACTTT
CASSTGTGGSYNSPLHF
>NA|TRBV19|TRBJ2-1|NA
TGTGCCAGTAGTCCCCCCCCGCCCAGAAATTACAATGAGCAGTTCTTC
CASSPPPPRNYNEQFF
>NA|TRBV19|TRBJ1-5|NA
TGTGCCAGTAGTGTCGACAGGAGCAGCAATCAGCCCCAGCATTTT
CASSVDRSSNQPQHF
>NA|TRBV29-1|TRBJ2-5|NA
TGCAGCGTCTCCGGGACTGCCATTCAAGAGACCCAGTACTTC
CSVSGTAIQETQYF
>NA|TRBV19|TRBJ2-7|TRBD1
TGTGCCAGTAGTATAGCAGGGGGCGGCCGCTACGAGCAGTACTTC
CASSIAGGGRYEQYF
>few|TRBV5-1|TRBJ2-5|NA
TGCGCCAGCAGTCAGGATTGGAAGACCCAGTACTTC
CASSQDWKTQYF
>NA|TRBV12-5|TRBJ2-1|NA
TGTGCTTCGACAGGCGGCTCCTACAATGAGCAGTTCTTC
CASTGGSYNEQFF
>NA|TRBV13|TRBJ2-7|NA
TGTGCCAGCAGCTCTAAAGCGAACTACGAGCAGTACTTC
CASSSKANYEQYF
>NA|TRBV9|TRBJ2-3|TRBD2
TGTGCCAGCAGCGTGGGGACTAGCGGGGGGGAAGATACGCAGTATTTT
CASSVGTSGGEDTQYF
>few|TRBV5-8|TRBJ1-2|TRBD1
TGTGCCAGCAGCTGGGACAGCCATGGCTACACCTTC
CASSWDSHGYTF
>few|TRBV5-1|TRBJ2-2|NA
TGCGCCAGCAGTATAACAAGGGAGCTGTTTTTT
CASSITRELFF
>NA|TRBV7-9|TRBJ1-1|TRBD1
TGTGCCAGCAGCCAACCAACAGGGGCCCCGAGGACTGAAGCTTTCTTT
CASSQPTGAPRTEAFF
>NA|TRBV5-4|TRBJ2-7|TRBD2
TGTGCCAGCAGCTTGGTTCTAGCGGGGGGCGAGCAGTACTTC
CASSLVLAGGEQYF
>NA|TRBV7-2|TRBJ1-1|NA
TGTGCCAGCAGCTTAGGTATTCAGGGGATGAACACTGAAGCTTTCTTT
CASSLGIQGMNTEAFF
>NA|TRBV5-6|TRBJ1-6|NA
TGTGCCAGCAGCCGCGAACAGGGTAATAATTCACCCCTCCACTTT
CASSREQGNNSPLHF
>NA|TRBV5-4|TRBJ2-5|NA
TGTGCCAGCAGCTTGGCCAGGAATGAAGAGACCCAGTACTTC
CASSLARNEETQYF
>NA|TRBV7-2|TRBJ2-4|TRBD2
TGTGCCAGCAGCTCCCTTCTTCCGGGAGGGGAGTACTTC
CASSSLLPGGEYF